These 5 T cell receptor beta chains share one sample of origin, sequenced in a study of blood T cells in healthy people across ages. Primed by a sample-barcoded 5' primer and a J-beta primer mix, a second PCR proceeded for 7 to 11 cycles. Each CDR3 protein gets one entry after TCRdb re-called the 5' RACE reads with MiXCR. The data hold around 320,000 distinct CDR3 sequences, with less than 30% observed a single time. The sequenced material came from blood. These TCRs come from a woman aged 70 to 79 in good health.

J is TRBJ1-5 and V is TRBV5-8, with 7 bases identical to TRBD1. This CDR3 has 15 residues. The V and J ends lost 3 bases and 4 bases, in that order; junction bases with no gene match: 7. Germline V gives CDR1 SGHTS, CDR2 YDEGEE. The CDR3 DNA is TGTGCCAGCAGCTCACAGGGGCTTCGTAATCAGCCCCAGCATTTT. It translates to CASSSQGLRNQPQHF.

Only a few counts were recorded for this clonotype. The J gene is TRBJ1-3, the V gene TRBV6-1; a possible D gene is TRBD1 (5 bases). V shed 8 bases and J shed 4 bases, with 21 bases lying between them. From germline, CDR1 is MNHNS and CDR2 SASEGT. The CDR3 is 16 amino acids. CDR3 residues: CASSRRAGIGGNTIYF. The CDR3 region has the DNA TGTGCCAGCTCGAGAAGGGCAGGGATAGGAGGAAACACCATATATTTT.

This rearrangement joins TRBV20-1 to TRBJ2-3, with 12 bases lining up with TRBD2. This CDR3 has 14 residues. V lost 6 bases to trimming and J lost 5 bases; unmatched junction nucleotides: 6. The V gene's germline CDR1 is DFQATT and CDR2 SNEGSKA (reference sequence). The CDR3 here is CSALAGGAGDTQYF. The CDR3 bases are TGCAGTGCCCTAGCGGGAGGGGCGGGAGATACGCAGTATTTT.

Regarding this clonotype: One end of the junction varies from germline; a read error may be responsible. The chain links TRBV28 to TRBJ2-4; D perhaps matches TRBD1 (6 bases). In germline, CDR1 is MDHEN, CDR2 SYDVKM. The CDR3 runs 17 residues. The CDR3: CASSFLRMDSSGNIRYF. CDR3 bases: TGTGCCAGCAGTTTCCTGAGGATGGACAGCTCCGGGAACATTCGGTACTTC.

This chain joins TRBV7-9 and TRBJ1-4, with D maybe TRBD1 (6 bases). The germline V gene encodes CDR1 SEHNR and CDR2 FQNEAQ (reference sequence). V dropped 5 bases and J dropped 5 bases, with 18 bases sitting between them. This CDR3 comprises 16 residues. The CDR3 nucleotides read TGTGCCAGCAGCCTCTCTCGACAGGACTTCAATGAAAAACTGTTTTTT. Encoded protein: CASSLSRQDFNEKLFF.